This TCR beta chain was documented in a study of T cell changes during pregnancy in multiple sclerosis. There are 15 residues in the CDR3. V was clipped by 0 bases and J by 10 bases; unmatched bases: 7. Germline V lookup: CDR1 SGHRS, CDR2 YFSETQ. Profiling relied on immunoSEQ multiplex PCR, and the TCRdb table lists in-frame clones only, not all of them. The sample consists of nearly 25,000 clones, approximately 90% of them appearing once. The chain couples TRBV5-1 to TRBJ1-4; TRBD1 matches at 9 bases. The source of this sequence is a female donor in good health, enrolled as a control in a pregnancy study. The sequenced sample was CD4+ T cells from peripheral blood mononuclear cells, obtained in the first trimester of pregnancy. This CDR3 reads CASSLGGQGTGKLFF. In DNA form, the CDR3 reads TGCGCCAGCAGCTTGGGAGGACAGGGGACGGGAAAACTGTTTTTT. The full variable domain, with the rest looked up from reference TRBV5-1 and TRBJ1-4, is KAGVTQTPRYLIKTRGQQVTLSCSPISGHRSVSWYQQTPGQGLQFLFEYFSETQRNKGNFPGRFSGRQFSNSRSEMNVSTLELGDSALYLCASSLGGQGTGKLFFGSGTQLSVL.